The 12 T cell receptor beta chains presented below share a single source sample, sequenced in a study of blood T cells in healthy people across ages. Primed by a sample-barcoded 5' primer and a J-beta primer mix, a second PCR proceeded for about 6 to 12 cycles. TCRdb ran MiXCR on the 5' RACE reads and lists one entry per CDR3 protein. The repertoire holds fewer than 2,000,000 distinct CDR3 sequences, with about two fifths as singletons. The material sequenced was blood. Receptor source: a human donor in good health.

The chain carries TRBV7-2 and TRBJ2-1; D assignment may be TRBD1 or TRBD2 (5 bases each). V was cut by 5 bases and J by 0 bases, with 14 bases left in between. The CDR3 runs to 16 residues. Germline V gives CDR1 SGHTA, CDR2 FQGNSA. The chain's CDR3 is CASSPGWGSSYNEQFF. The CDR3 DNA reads TGTGCCAGCAGCCCCGGGTGGGGGAGCTCCTACAATGAGCAGTTCTTC.

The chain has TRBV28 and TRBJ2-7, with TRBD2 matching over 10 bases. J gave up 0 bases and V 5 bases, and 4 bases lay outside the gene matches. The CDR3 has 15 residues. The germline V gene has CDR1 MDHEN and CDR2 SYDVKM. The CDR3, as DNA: TGTGCCAGCAGTGATCTAGCGGGGGCCTCCTACGAGCAGTACTTC. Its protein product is CASSDLAGASYEQYF.

The CDR3 reads CASSPYVSTSTDTQYF. In DNA form, the CDR3 reads TGTGCCAGCAGCCCCTACGTCTCTACAAGCACAGATACGCAGTATTTT. The rearrangement uses TRBV7-6 and TRBJ2-3; D not certain. Trimming removed 5 bases from V and 0 bases from J, with 15 bases in between. Germline values: CDR1 SGHVS, CDR2 FNYEAQ. The CDR3 covers 16 residues.

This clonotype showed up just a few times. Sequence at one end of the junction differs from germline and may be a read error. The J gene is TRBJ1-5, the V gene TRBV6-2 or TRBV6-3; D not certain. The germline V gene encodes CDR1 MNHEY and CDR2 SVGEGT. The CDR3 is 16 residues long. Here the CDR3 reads CVSRPLVRRRNQPQHF. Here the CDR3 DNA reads TGTGTCAGCAGACCCCTCGTCCGTAGACGCAATCAGCCCCAGCATTTT.

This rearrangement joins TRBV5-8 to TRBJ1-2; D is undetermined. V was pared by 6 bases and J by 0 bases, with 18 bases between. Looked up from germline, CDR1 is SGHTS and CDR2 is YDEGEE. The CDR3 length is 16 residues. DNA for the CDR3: TGTGCCAGCACTCGCTTCAGATCAGTGACTAACTATGGCTACACCTTC. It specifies CASTRFRSVTNYGYTF. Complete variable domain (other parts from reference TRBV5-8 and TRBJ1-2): EAGVTQSPTHLIKTRGQQATLRCSPISGHTSVYWYQQALGLGLQFLLWYDEGEERNRGNFPPRFSGRQFPNYSSELNVNALELEDSALYLCASTRFRSVTNYGYTFGSGTRLTVV.

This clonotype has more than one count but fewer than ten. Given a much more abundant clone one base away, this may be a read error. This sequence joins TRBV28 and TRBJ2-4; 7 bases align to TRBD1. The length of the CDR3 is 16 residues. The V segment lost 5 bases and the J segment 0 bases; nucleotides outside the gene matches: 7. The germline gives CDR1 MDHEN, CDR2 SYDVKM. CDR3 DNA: TGTGCCAGCAGTCTTACAGGGGCGAGAGCCAAAAACATTCAGTACTTC. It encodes CASSLTGARAKNIQYF.

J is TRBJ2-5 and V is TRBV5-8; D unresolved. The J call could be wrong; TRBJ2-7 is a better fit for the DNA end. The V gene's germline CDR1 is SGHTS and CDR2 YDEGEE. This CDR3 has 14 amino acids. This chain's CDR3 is CASSLTSIRYEQYF. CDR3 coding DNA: TGTGCCAGCAGCTTGACCTCGATACGCTACGAGCAGTACTTC.

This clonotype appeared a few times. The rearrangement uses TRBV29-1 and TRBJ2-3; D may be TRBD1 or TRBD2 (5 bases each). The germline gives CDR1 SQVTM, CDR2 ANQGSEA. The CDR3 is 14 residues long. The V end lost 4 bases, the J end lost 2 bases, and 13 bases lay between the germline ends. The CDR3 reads CSVGIGATTDTQYF. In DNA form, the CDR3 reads TGCAGCGTTGGGATCGGGGCAACCACAGATACGCAGTATTTT.

Written as DNA, the CDR3 is TGTGCCAGCACTGGGGTGGATGAGCAGTTCTTC. Residues: CASTGVDEQFF. The chain uses TRBV11-2 and TRBJ2-1; D is undetermined. The CDR3 is 11 amino acids. Trimming cost V 7 bases and J 8 bases, with 9 bases left between them. In germline, CDR1 is SGHAT, CDR2 FQNNGV.

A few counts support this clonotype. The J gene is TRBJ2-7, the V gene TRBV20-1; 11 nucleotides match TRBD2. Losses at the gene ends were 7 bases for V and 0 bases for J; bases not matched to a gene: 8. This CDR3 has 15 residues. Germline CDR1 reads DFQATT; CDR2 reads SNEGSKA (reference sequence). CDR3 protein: CSVLAGGPSSYEQYF. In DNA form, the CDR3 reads TGCAGTGTTCTAGCGGGGGGTCCAAGCTCCTACGAGCAGTACTTC.

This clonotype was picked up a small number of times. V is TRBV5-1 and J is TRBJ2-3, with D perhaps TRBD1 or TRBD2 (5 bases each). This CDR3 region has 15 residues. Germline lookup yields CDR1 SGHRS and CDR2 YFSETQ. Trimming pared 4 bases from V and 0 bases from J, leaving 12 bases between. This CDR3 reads CASSGGTVSTDTQYF. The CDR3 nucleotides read TGCGCCAGCAGCGGGGGAACAGTGAGCACAGATACGCAGTATTTT. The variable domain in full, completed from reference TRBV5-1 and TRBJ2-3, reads KAGVTQTPRYLIKTRGQQVTLSCSPISGHRSVSWYQQTPGQGLQFLFEYFSETQRNKGNFPGRFSGRQFSNSRSEMNVSTLELGDSALYLCASSGGTVSTDTQYFGPGTRLTVL.

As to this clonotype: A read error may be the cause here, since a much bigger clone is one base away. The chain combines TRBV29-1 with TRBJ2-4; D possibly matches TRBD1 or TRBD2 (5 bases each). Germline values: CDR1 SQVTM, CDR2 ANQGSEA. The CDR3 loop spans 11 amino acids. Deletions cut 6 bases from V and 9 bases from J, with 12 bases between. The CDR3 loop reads CSVAIGGIQYF. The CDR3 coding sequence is TGCAGCGTCGCGATTGGGGGCATTCAGTACTTC.